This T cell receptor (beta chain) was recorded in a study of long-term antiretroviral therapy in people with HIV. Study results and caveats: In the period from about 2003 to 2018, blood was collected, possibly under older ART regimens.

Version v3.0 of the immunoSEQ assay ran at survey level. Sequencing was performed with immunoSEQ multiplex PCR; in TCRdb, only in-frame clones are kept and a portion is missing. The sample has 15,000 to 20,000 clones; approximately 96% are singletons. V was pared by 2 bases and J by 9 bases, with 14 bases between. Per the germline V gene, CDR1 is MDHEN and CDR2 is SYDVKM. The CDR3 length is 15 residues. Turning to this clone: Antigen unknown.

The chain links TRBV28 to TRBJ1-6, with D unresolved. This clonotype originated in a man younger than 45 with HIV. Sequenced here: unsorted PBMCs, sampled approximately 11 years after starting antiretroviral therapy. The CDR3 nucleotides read TGTGCCAGCAGTTTAACAACGCCTTTGGGTTCACCCCTCCACTTT. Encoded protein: CASSLTTPLGSPLHF.